Listed below are T cell receptor beta chains from one sample, sequenced in a study of cytomegalovirus exposure and HLA in healthy donors. TCRdb's table, derived via immunoSEQ multiplex PCR, lists solely in-frame clones and lacks some. The profile shows approximately 88,000 clones, 55% to 75% of them singletons. The specimen was PBMCs. These receptors all come from a man aged 60 to 75 in good health and CMV-seronegative. The CDR3 runs from the conserved cysteine through the conserved F or W.

CDR3aa	v_gene	j_gene
CASSAGTGDIYEQYF	TRBV25-1	NA
CASSEWLAYGYTF	TRBV2	TRBJ1-2
CAISESGGQGQETQYF	TRBV10-3	TRBJ2-5
CASRRTSGTGDTQYF	TRBV2	TRBJ2-3
CASNTGVNQPQHF	TRBV28	TRBJ1-5
CASSVEVAGGPYNEQFF	TRBV9	TRBJ2-1
CASSLTSGTYEQYF	TRBV5-1	TRBJ2-7
CASSQFAADYGYTF	TRBV9	TRBJ1-2
CASSLVRGAGEPVTQYF	TRBV5-6	TRBJ2-3
CAWSSDSGNEQFF	TRBV30	TRBJ2-1
CASSLLTSGSYEQYF	TRBV5-1	TRBJ2-7
CASWSGRAGDTQYF	TRBV5-1	TRBJ2-3
CALGGTDTQYF	TRBV10-3	TRBJ2-3
CASSMGPGAYNEQFF	TRBV19	TRBJ2-1
CASTTTGTGGDEQFF	TRBV28	TRBJ2-1